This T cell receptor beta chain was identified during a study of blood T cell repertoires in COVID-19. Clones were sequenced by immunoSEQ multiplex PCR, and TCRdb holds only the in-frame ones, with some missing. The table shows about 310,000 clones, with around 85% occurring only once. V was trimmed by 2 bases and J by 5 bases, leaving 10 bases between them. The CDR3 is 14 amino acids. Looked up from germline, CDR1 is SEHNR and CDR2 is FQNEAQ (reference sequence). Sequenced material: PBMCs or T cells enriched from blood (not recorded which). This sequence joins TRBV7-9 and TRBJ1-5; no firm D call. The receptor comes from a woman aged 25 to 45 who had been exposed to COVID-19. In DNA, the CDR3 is TGTGCCAGCAGCTTACTCGGGATCGATCAGCCCCAGCATTTT. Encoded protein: CASSLLGIDQPQHF.